This T cell receptor (beta chain) was observed in a study of shared clonotypes between healthy human individuals. The V end was cut by 3 bases, the J end by 5 bases, with 16 bases between. The CDR3 has 16 residues. Germline CDR1 reads SNHLY; CDR2 reads FYNNEI. Some clones are missing from TCRdb's copy, which holds only in-frame ones; the method was immunoSEQ multiplex PCR. The sample includes about 2,200,000 clones, just over 90% of them seen just once. Naive-designated CD8 cells lacked CD45RO, were positively enriched for CCR7, and omitted terminally differentiated effector memory CD45RA+ cells. This clonotype was sampled from a young man in good health. Some clones in this sample may be carry-over from other donors' samples. The V and J genes are TRBV2 and TRBJ2-2; no reliable D call. The sequenced sample was naive CD8+ T cells from PBMCs. The CDR3 loop reads CASSEVPSRRTGELFF. The CDR3, as DNA: TGTGCCAGCAGTGAGGTCCCCTCGCGCAGGACCGGGGAGCTGTTTTTT.